This entry is about one T cell receptor beta chain. The sample originates from a study of blood T cell repertoires in COVID-19. From germline, CDR1 is KGHSH and CDR2 LQKENI. The CDR3 contains 14 residues. With V trimmed by 3 bases and J by 12 bases, 7 bases remained unmatched. Profiled with immunoSEQ multiplex PCR; TCRdb holds only in-frame clones, not every one. The sample contains tens of thousands of clones, about 69% of which appear only once. The sequencing input was peripheral blood. This sequence joins TRBV18 and TRBJ1-4, with 10 bases fitting TRBD1. This TCR came from a man aged 65 to 79 with acute or convalescent COVID-19. CDR3 sequence (DNA): TGTGCCAGCTCACCTGACAGGGGGCAGGCAGAACTGTTTTTT. This sequence encodes CASSPDRGQAELFF.